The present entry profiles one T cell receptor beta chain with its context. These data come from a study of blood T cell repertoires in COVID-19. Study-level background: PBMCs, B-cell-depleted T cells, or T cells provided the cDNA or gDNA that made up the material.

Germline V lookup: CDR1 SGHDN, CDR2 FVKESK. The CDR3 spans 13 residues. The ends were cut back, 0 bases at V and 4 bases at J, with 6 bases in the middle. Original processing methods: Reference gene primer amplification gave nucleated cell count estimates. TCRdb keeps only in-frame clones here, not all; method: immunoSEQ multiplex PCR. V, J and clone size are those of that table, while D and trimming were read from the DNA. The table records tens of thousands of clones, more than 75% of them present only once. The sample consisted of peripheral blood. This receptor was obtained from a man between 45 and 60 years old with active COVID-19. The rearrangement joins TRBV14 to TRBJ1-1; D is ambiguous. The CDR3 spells CASSQDSLTEAFF. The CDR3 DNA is TGTGCCAGCAGCCAAGACTCCCTCACTGAAGCTTTCTTT.